The 19 T cell receptor beta chains given below trace back to one sample, sequenced in a study of cytomegalovirus exposure and HLA in healthy donors. The PCR ran on 60 Vbeta and 13 Jbeta primers. Using immunoSEQ multiplex PCR, the repertoire was profiled, and TCRdb retains in-frame clones only, with some absent. The data show about 190,000 clones, with around 86% seen just once and over 1% held by the top ten. Sequencing was done on a sample of PBMCs. These receptor sequences come from a man in his thirties or forties in good health and CMV-seronegative.

This sequence joins TRBV29-1 and TRBJ2-3; 9 bases fit TRBD1. This CDR3 spans 14 amino acids. The germline CDR1 and CDR2 sequences are SQVTM and ANQGSEA. Trimming cost V 7 bases and J 1 base; bases outside gene matches: 6. CDR3 coding DNA: TGCAGCGCGAACAGGGGGCAGGGCACAGATACGCAGTATTTT. Residues: CSANRGQGTDTQYF.

The V and J genes are TRBV29-1 and TRBJ2-1; D uncertain. This CDR3 is built from 13 residues. Germline CDR1 SQVTM, CDR2 ANQGSEA. Trimming stripped 3 bases from V and 6 bases from J, with 12 bases between. In DNA form, the CDR3 reads TGCAGCGTTGACCCGCTAGAATTCAATGAGCAGTTCTTC. This encodes CSVDPLEFNEQFF.

V is TRBV7-2 and J is TRBJ2-5; possibly TRBD1 for D (6 bases). The CDR3 consists of 15 residues. Trimming left V 5 bases short and J 5 bases short, with 18 bases between. Germline CDR1 reads SGHTA; CDR2 reads FQGNSA. The DNA of the CDR3 is TGTGCCAGCAGCGTAAGAAACAGGGCTTGGGAGACCCAGTACTTC. This codes for CASSVRNRAWETQYF.

The chain recombines TRBV6-5 with TRBJ2-3; no clear D. Looked up from germline, CDR1 is MNHEY and CDR2 is SVGAGI. V was trimmed by 2 bases and J by 4 bases, leaving 7 bases between them. The length of the CDR3 is 13 residues. The DNA of the CDR3 is TGTGCCAGCAGTTACCGTTTCGCAGATACGCAGTATTTT. It yields the protein CASSYRFADTQYF.

The chain uses TRBV5-1 and TRBJ2-3, with 10 bases lining up with TRBD2. Germline V gene lookup returns CDR1 SGHRS and CDR2 YFSETQ. The CDR3 length is 16 residues. J was trimmed by 4 bases and V by 0 bases; bases with no gene match: 5. The CDR3 DNA sequence: TGCGCCAGCAGCTTGGCCGGGACTAGCGTTCCAGATACGCAGTATTTT. This codes for CASSLAGTSVPDTQYF.

The chain links TRBV30 to TRBJ1-2; the match to TRBD1 covers 8 bases. The CDR3 covers 13 residues. The J segment lost 7 bases and the V segment lost 3 bases, leaving 7 bases of the junction unmatched. CDR1 GTSNPN and CDR2 SVGIG come from the germline V gene (reference sequence). This CDR3 is CAWRPTGVFGYTF. The CDR3 DNA sequence: TGTGCCTGGAGGCCGACAGGGGTCTTTGGCTACACCTTC.

The chain combines TRBV7-2 with TRBJ2-5; TRBD2 matches 10 bases. The CDR3 runs 18 residues. Germline CDR1 and CDR2: SGHTA and FQGNSA. With 4 bases clipped from V and 1 base from J, the junction kept 12 bases outside the gene matches. The CDR3 spells CASSYQPVAGGSQETQYF. CDR3 coding DNA: TGTGCCAGCAGCTATCAACCGGTAGCGGGAGGTTCCCAAGAGACCCAGTACTTC.

The V and J genes are TRBV14 and TRBJ1-4, with D unclear. Trimming removed 3 bases from V and 1 base from J, with 12 bases in between. In germline, CDR1 is SGHDN, CDR2 FVKESK. The CDR3 has 16 residues. The CDR3, as DNA: TGTGCCAGCAGCCAGGGCATGCCAGTAACTAATGAAAAACTGTTTTTT. It codes for CASSQGMPVTNEKLFF.

The chain is built from TRBV28 and TRBJ1-6; no definite D call. Germline V gene sequence: CDR1 MDHEN, CDR2 SYDVKM. The CDR3 length is 17 residues. Trimming took 6 bases from V and 1 from J, leaving 16 bases between them. CDR3 residues: CASSAHARRSYNSPLHF. CDR3 DNA: TGTGCCAGCAGCGCCCATGCTAGGAGGTCCTATAATTCACCCCTCCACTTT.

The chain couples TRBV30 to TRBJ2-7; tentatively, D is TRBD2 (5 bases). Trimming stripped 1 base from V and 4 bases from J, with 8 bases between. Germline V gene data show CDR1 as GTSNPN and CDR2 as SVGIG (reference sequence). This CDR3 is 12 amino acids long. Here the CDR3 reads CAWSGELYEQYF. The CDR3 nucleotides are TGTGCCTGGAGTGGGGAGCTGTACGAGCAGTACTTC.

The V call is TRBV5-8, the J call TRBJ2-5, with TRBD2 matching over 11 bases. The CDR3 sequence is 15 residues long. Germline V CDR1 and CDR2: SGHTS, YDEGEE. With 3 bases clipped from V and 2 bases from J, the junction kept 3 bases outside the gene matches. The CDR3 sequence: CASSWLAGGQETQYF. For the CDR3, the DNA is TGTGCCAGCAGCTGGCTAGCGGGAGGTCAAGAGACCCAGTACTTC.

The rearrangement uses TRBV4-2 and TRBJ2-1; 9 nucleotides match TRBD2. With 6 bases clipped from V and 0 bases from J, the junction kept 15 bases outside the gene matches. The germline CDR1 and CDR2 sequences are LGHNA and YNFKEQ. This CDR3 has 19 residues. CDR3 sequence reads: CASRTGGLAVGGSYNEQFF. The CDR3, as DNA: TGTGCCAGCAGGACGGGGGGACTAGCAGTAGGGGGCTCCTACAATGAGCAGTTCTTC.

The rearrangement joins TRBV6-5 to TRBJ1-1; D gene unclear. CDR3 length: 13 amino acids. Trimming took 0 bases from V and 5 from J, leaving 7 bases between them. CDR1 and CDR2 (germline): MNHEY, SVGAGI. In nucleotides, the CDR3 is TGTGCCAGCAGTTACTCGAGAGGGACTGAAGCTTTCTTT. Amino acids: CASSYSRGTEAFF.

This chain uses TRBV5-5 with TRBJ2-1; 7 nucleotides align to TRBD2. The CDR3 is 15 residues long. J lost 4 bases, V lost 0 bases, and 4 bases had no gene match. CDR1 and CDR2 from the germline V gene are SGHKS and YYEKEE (reference sequence). In nucleotides, the CDR3 is TGTGCCAGCAGCTTGGTACTAGCGCCATACAATGAGCAGTTCTTC. Its protein product is CASSLVLAPYNEQFF.

The V gene is TRBV5-1, the J gene TRBJ2-2; D remains unclear. This CDR3 has 17 residues. Per the germline V gene, CDR1 is SGHRS and CDR2 is YFSETQ. Trimming took 1 base from V and 1 from J, leaving 14 bases between them. The CDR3 is CASSLIRPGRNTGELFF. The CDR3 region has the DNA TGCGCCAGCAGCTTGATACGTCCTGGCAGGAACACCGGGGAGCTGTTTTTT.

The chain has TRBV7-2 and TRBJ2-2, with TRBD2 as a possible D gene (6 bases). Germline CDR1 is SGHTA and CDR2 is FQGNSA. There are 15 residues in the CDR3. The germline V and J ends were trimmed by 1 base and 4 bases, with 10 bases remaining between them. The DNA for the CDR3 is TGTGCCAGCAGCTTAGGGGGGGTAGGCACCGGGGAGCTGTTTTTT. Translated: CASSLGGVGTGELFF.

J is TRBJ2-7 and V is TRBV19, with D perhaps matching TRBD1 (6 bases). The germline gives CDR1 LNHDA, CDR2 SQIVND (reference sequence). The CDR3 extends over 13 amino acids. V was shortened by 5 bases and J by 2 bases, with 10 bases between the two germline ends. CDR3: CASSGPGAYEQYF. The CDR3 DNA sequence: TGTGCCAGTAGTGGGCCAGGGGCCTACGAGCAGTACTTC. Full variable domain (remainder filled in from reference TRBV19 and TRBJ2-7): DGGITQSPKYLFRKEGQNVTLSCEQNLNHDAMYWYRQDPGQGLRLIYYSQIVNDFQKGDIAEGYSVSREKKESFPLTVTSAQKNPTAFYLCASSGPGAYEQYFGPGTRLTVT.

The chain employs TRBV6-5 and TRBJ2-1; 14 positions match TRBD2. V was clipped by 4 bases and J by 7 bases; unmatched bases: 3. Germline V gene lookup returns CDR1 MNHEY and CDR2 SVGAGI. The CDR3 runs to 15 residues. CDR3 region: CASSWGLAGVNEQFF. The CDR3, as DNA: TGTGCCAGCAGTTGGGGACTAGCGGGAGTTAATGAGCAGTTCTTC.

The chain uses TRBV11-2 and TRBJ1-1; possibly TRBD1 for D (6 bases). The V and J ends lost 2 bases and 11 bases respectively, with 18 bases between them. The CDR3 contains 14 residues. The germline V gene encodes CDR1 SGHAT and CDR2 FQNNGV. In DNA, the CDR3 is TGTGCCAGCAGCTTACAGGGGCCGTGGGCGGAGGCTTTCTTT. This sequence encodes CASSLQGPWAEAFF.